This TCR beta chain emerged from a study of shared clonotypes between healthy human individuals. Repertoires were generated with immunoSEQ multiplex PCR, while TCRdb's copy carries only in-frame clones and drops some. The repertoire holds approximately 2.5 million clones, with 93% as singletons. As concerns this clone: Other nucleotide sequences in the sample specify the same CDR3.

The source material was naive CD4+ T cells from PBMCs. Subset in this sample: CD45RA+ positively selected. The TCR originated in a man aged 18 to 29 in good health. Some clones in this sample may be carry-over from other donors' samples.

The CDR3 is CASSLGQETQYF. The CDR3 region has the DNA TGCGCCAGCAGCCTGGGGCAGGAGACCCAGTACTTC. This rearrangement joins TRBV5-1 to TRBJ2-5; the D gene is possibly TRBD1 (5 bases). Germline V CDR1 and CDR2: SGHRS, YFSETQ. The CDR3 is made up of 12 amino acids. The ends were cut back, 4 bases at V and 5 bases at J, with 9 bases in the middle.